This record looks at one T cell receptor (beta chain) sequence and its context. This clone was observed once. There is no known antigen for this receptor. No base-level quality is on record; no much larger clone is a single base apart. Donors formed part of the validation cohort, which comprised over a hundred subjects and was distinct from the first cohort of fewer than 750 subjects. The source of the sample is a study of cytomegalovirus exposure and HLA in healthy donors (dated by TCRdb to the late 2010s). With respect to the entire study: According to a later analysis, the roughly 120 validation repertoires were produced on the same platform as the roughly 700 repertoires of the first cohort. The study was designed to test whether signatures of past pathogen exposure could be identified by cataloging public T cell receptors. Along with the roughly 670-subject first cohort, a separate validation cohort of 120 different subjects was used. To predict cytomegalovirus infection status, the study brought together high-throughput TCR immunosequencing, statistical association of individual TCRs with disease status, and machine learning. Paper-wide results and their limitations: A later analysis had no HLA typing for the validation cohort, so co-occurrence there was scored across all 130 or so repertoires. A later analysis found that TCRs clustered in the first cohort also tended to co-occur in the 110 or so validation repertoires, with 94% of cluster scores above 0. Most TCR sequences were observed very rarely across donors, whereas some public TCRs were present in many individuals. In the study, about 150 TCR beta chains were listed as associated with cytomegalovirus. According to the authors, the approach could potentially be generalized to other disease states and immunological phenotypes. In both the original and validation cohorts, the classifier was reported to diagnose cytomegalovirus status with high specificity and sensitivity. A few of the identified cytomegalovirus-associated TCR beta chains were confirmed in vitro to be specific for cytomegalovirus antigens.

The receptor library was made with the immunoSEQ multiplex PCR assay. As for the authors' bioinformatics: A statistical classification framework was developed to diagnose cytomegalovirus status using the catalog of TCR beta chain sequences. TCRdb holds this immuneACCESS table with in-frame rearrangements only. Some clones are missing; in checked studies, unresolved V genes explain under half, and the rest has no known cause. Clone size and V and J calls were adopted from that table, with D and trimming inferred from the DNA. Counted in this sample were about 120,000 clones; roughly 83% of them appeared once. The top ten clones comprise around 5.1% of the sample. V is reduced by 6 bases and J by 5 bases, leaving a spacing of 23 bases between them. CDR1 SGHRS and CDR2 YFSETQ are derived from the germline V gene. Its CDR3 holds 16 amino acids, cysteine through phenylalanine. The only DNA kept is the CDR3, 48 bases in frame from the first base.

The receptor was isolated from a man younger than 30 in good health and CMV-seronegative. The chain is assembled from TRBV5-1 and TRBJ2-5; the D gene is perhaps TRBD1, on 5 matching bases. The sequenced sample consisted of PBMCs. The CDR3 in this case is CASKGETTVKGETQYF. The nucleotide sequence is TGCGCCAGCAAAGGAGAGACAACCGTAAAGGGGGAGACCCAGTACTTC.